The sequence of this T cell receptor beta chain was determined in a study of CD8 T cells in Susac syndrome (dated by TCRdb to about 2019). The study in broad terms: Whether CD8+ T cell activation and differentiation in Susac syndrome was antigen driven was tested using repertoire sequencing. Study-wide conclusions, independent of this receptor: The number of individuals in the TCR sequencing and HLA analysis was acknowledged as relatively small.

High-throughput TCR beta sequencing profiled peripheral blood CD8+ and CD4+ T cells from healthy donors, Susac syndrome patients and multiple sclerosis patients. Healthy donors were age- and sex-matched controls. Bulk CD8+ and CD4+ T cells were purified magnetically by negative isolation, whereas CD8+ TEMRA cells were enriched by FACS. Blood was collected in EDTA tubes and processed within 24 hours, with PBMCs isolated through density gradient centrifugation. PBMCs destined for TCR sequencing were cryopreserved in liquid nitrogen and later thawed in a 37 °C water bath. Purity of sorted or isolated CD4+, CD8+ and CD8+ TEMRA cells was at least 90%. RNA was extracted using the RNeasy kit, and roughly 0.45 to 1 microgram was reverse transcribed with random hexamers. The immunoSEQ multiplex PCR assay, covering 54 Vbeta and 13 Jbeta segments, was used to amplify TCR beta CDR3 regions. Bias from PCR amplification was corrected by using a synthetic template baseline for primer optimization and for computational correction. For the original study's pipeline: Reads were annotated to V, D and J genes according to IMGT and were analyzed with immunoSEQ Analyzer, with only productive sequences retained. To calculate clonality, Shannon entropy was normalized by log2 of the number of productive unique sequences and then subtracted from one. For each patient and control, public and private clones were evaluated within the 100 most prevalent clones. A clone was defined as Susac-specific if it was absent from the healthy and MS cohorts, from roughly 990 published viral clones and from other ImmuneACCESS disease sequences. TCRdb itself trimmed the public reads at Q25 with fastp, ran MiXCR and retained productive beta chains. Identical CDR3 protein sequences are pooled into one entry, listed with their most common genes and DNA. These V and J calls derive from TCRdb rather than the authors' analysis. Across this sample there are roughly 150,000 distinct CDR3 sequences, with roughly nine tenths seen only once. The ten largest clones capture 0.08% of the sample.

This clonotype appeared once. There is no known antigen for this receptor. Base qualities are not provided; no much larger clone lies one nucleotide away. One read represents weak support. CDR1 and CDR2 (SGHVS, FQNEAQ) derive from the germline V gene. V loses 4 bases of germline sequence and J loses 0 bases, and the interval between the two ends is 13 bases. Taken from cysteine to phenylalanine, the CDR3 has 16 residues. Just the 48-base CDR3 DNA is kept, in frame starting at base 1. The V and J genes are TRBV7-8 and TRBJ2-1, with the D gene call left open. This clonotype was sampled from a human donor in good health. Specimen: CD4+ T cells from PBMCs. The sequenced DNA is TGTGCCAGCAGCTCCAGGACGGAGATCTCCTACAATGAGCAGTTCTTC. Its translation reads: CASSSRTEISYNEQFF.